The rows below give T cell receptor beta chains drawn from one sample of a study of OX40 agonist ivuxolimab in advanced cancers. Only in-frame clones appear in the TCRdb table, and some are missing; sequencing was by immunoSEQ multiplex PCR. The table records about 40,000 clones, 75% to 90% of them present only once. Specimen: CD4+ or CD8+ T cells sorted from blood, collected in a trial of the OX40 agonist ivuxolimab. The receptors stem from an adult with an advanced solid tumor such as melanoma, head and neck, liver or kidney cancer. Each CDR3 is given with its conserved first and last residue. The D gene is left open where the match is weak. The listing skips clone size in some rows; elsewhere it reads once, few, many or a size class.

j_call: TRBJ2-1
d_call: TRBD2
clone_size: once
v_call: TRBV5-1
cdr3_aa: CASSFAGAVYNEQFF
cdr3_nt: TGCGCCAGCAGCTTCGCGGGAGCGGTCTACAATGAGCAGTTCTTC

j_call: TRBJ2-1
d_call: TRBD2
clone_size: medium-sized
v_call: TRBV11-2
cdr3_aa: CASSQSTGTNGYNEQFF
cdr3_nt: TGTGCCAGCAGCCAATCAACCGGGACTAATGGCTACAATGAGCAGTTCTTC

j_call: TRBJ1-2
d_call: TRBD1
clone_size: .
v_call: TRBV6-5
cdr3_aa: CASSPDRFNGYTF
cdr3_nt: TGTGCCAGCAGTCCGGACAGGTTTAATGGCTACACCTTC

j_call: TRBJ1-2
d_call: .
clone_size: once
v_call: TRBV5-4
cdr3_aa: CASSLVQGGYTF
cdr3_nt: TGTGCCAGCAGCTTGGTCCAGGGGGGCTACACCTTC

j_call: TRBJ2-2
d_call: .
clone_size: .
v_call: TRBV5-6
cdr3_aa: CASSLVRDGAGELFF
cdr3_nt: TGTGCCAGCAGCTTGGTAAGGGACGGGGCCGGGGAGCTGTTTTTT

j_call: TRBJ1-1
d_call: .
clone_size: .
v_call: TRBV5-4
cdr3_aa: CASSSPSGSTEAFF
cdr3_nt: TGTGCCAGCAGCTCCCCCTCAGGGTCCACTGAAGCTTTCTTT

j_call: TRBJ2-1
d_call: TRBD2
clone_size: .
v_call: TRBV6-5
cdr3_aa: CASSYPGLGVNEQFF
cdr3_nt: TGTGCCAGCAGTTACCCGGGACTAGGAGTCAATGAGCAGTTCTTC

j_call: TRBJ1-1
d_call: .
clone_size: .
v_call: TRBV5-6
cdr3_aa: CASSWIDRNTEAFF
cdr3_nt: TGTGCCAGCAGCTGGATTGACAGGAACACTGAAGCTTTCTTT

j_call: TRBJ2-5
d_call: TRBD2
clone_size: .
v_call: TRBV7-3
cdr3_aa: CASSRAGGETQYF
cdr3_nt: TGTGCCAGCAGCAGGGCGGGAGGGGAGACCCAGTACTTC

j_call: TRBJ1-5
d_call: TRBD1
clone_size: .
v_call: TRBV19
cdr3_aa: CASSLGQAFPPQHF
cdr3_nt: TGTGCCAGTAGTCTAGGACAGGCCTTCCCCCCCCAGCATTTT

j_call: TRBJ1-2
d_call: TRBD1
clone_size: .
v_call: TRBV6-5
cdr3_aa: CASSRIRGDGYTF
cdr3_nt: TGTGCCAGCAGTCGAATCAGGGGGGATGGCTACACCTTC

j_call: TRBJ2-1
d_call: TRBD2
clone_size: .
v_call: TRBV6-6
cdr3_aa: CASRTSGSNEQFF
cdr3_nt: TGTGCCAGCAGGACTAGCGGGAGCAATGAGCAGTTCTTC

j_call: TRBJ1-6
d_call: .
clone_size: .
v_call: TRBV10-3
cdr3_aa: CAISAGGLDSPLHF
cdr3_nt: TGTGCCATCAGTGCCGGGGGGCTGGATTCACCCCTCCACTTT

j_call: TRBJ1-1
d_call: .
clone_size: once
v_call: TRBV4-2
cdr3_aa: CASSQGTGIMNTEAFF
cdr3_nt: TGTGCCAGCAGCCAAGGAACAGGGATAATGAACACTGAAGCTTTCTTT

j_call: TRBJ1-1
d_call: .
clone_size: few
v_call: TRBV18
cdr3_aa: CASSRPDAYTEAFF
cdr3_nt: TGTGCCAGCTCACGACCCGACGCTTACACTGAAGCTTTCTTT

j_call: TRBJ2-3
d_call: .
clone_size: .
v_call: TRBV12-5
cdr3_aa: CASGPWTGTDTQYF
cdr3_nt: TGTGCTAGTGGCCCATGGACAGGCACAGATACGCAGTATTTT

j_call: TRBJ1-1
d_call: .
clone_size: .
v_call: TRBV5-1
cdr3_aa: CASKVGEYTEAFF
cdr3_nt: TGCGCCAGCAAGGTGGGGGAGTACACTGAAGCTTTCTTT

j_call: TRBJ1-2
d_call: .
clone_size: .
v_call: TRBV9
cdr3_aa: CASSARGGQVLGNYGYTF
cdr3_nt: TGTGCCAGCAGCGCCCGAGGGGGGCAGGTGTTAGGTAACTATGGCTACACCTTC

j_call: TRBJ2-7
d_call: .
clone_size: few
v_call: TRBV7-3
cdr3_aa: CASSLTDYYEQYF
cdr3_nt: TGTGCCAGCAGCCTTACTGACTACTACGAGCAGTACTTC

j_call: TRBJ1-3
d_call: .
clone_size: .
v_call: TRBV19
cdr3_aa: CATTTVLGNTIYF
cdr3_nt: TGTGCGACAACTACGGTCTTAGGAAACACCATATATTTT

j_call: TRBJ1-5
d_call: TRBD1
clone_size: .
v_call: TRBV2
cdr3_aa: CASSVRPTGALPPHF
cdr3_nt: TGTGCCAGCAGCGTACGCCCTACAGGGGCGCTCCCACCGCATTTT

j_call: TRBJ2-7
d_call: .
clone_size: .
v_call: TRBV5-4
cdr3_aa: CASSPTGKPYEQYF
cdr3_nt: TGTGCCAGCAGCCCGACCGGGAAACCTTACGAGCAGTACTTC

j_call: TRBJ1-1
d_call: .
clone_size: .
v_call: TRBV11-2
cdr3_aa: CASSPLGTEAFF
cdr3_nt: TGTGCCAGCAGCCCTCTGGGCACTGAAGCTTTCTTT

j_call: TRBJ2-2
d_call: TRBD1
clone_size: .
v_call: TRBV10-3
cdr3_aa: CAISSGQGREGELFF
cdr3_nt: TGTGCCATCAGCTCTGGACAGGGAAGAGAGGGGGAGCTGTTTTTT

j_call: TRBJ2-3
d_call: .
clone_size: .
v_call: TRBV10-3
cdr3_aa: CAISGTSRADTQYF
cdr3_nt: TGTGCCATCAGTGGGACTTCAAGGGCCGATACGCAGTATTTT

j_call: TRBJ1-1
d_call: TRBD1
clone_size: few
v_call: TRBV4-2
cdr3_aa: CASSLDLTGGTEAFF
cdr3_nt: TGTGCCAGCAGCCTAGACCTTACAGGGGGCACTGAAGCTTTCTTT

j_call: TRBJ2-1
d_call: .
clone_size: .
v_call: TRBV9
cdr3_aa: CASSVATGSEQFF
cdr3_nt: TGTGCCAGCAGCGTAGCTACAGGGTCTGAGCAGTTCTTC

j_call: TRBJ2-3
d_call: .
clone_size: .
v_call: TRBV2
cdr3_aa: CASSEAGAGLADTQYF
cdr3_nt: TGTGCCAGCAGTGAAGCGGGTGCGGGATTGGCCGATACGCAGTATTTT

j_call: TRBJ1-6
d_call: TRBD1
clone_size: .
v_call: TRBV2
cdr3_aa: CASRGGQGNSPLHF
cdr3_nt: TGTGCCAGCAGGGGGGGACAGGGGAATTCACCCCTCCACTTT

j_call: TRBJ1-1
d_call: .
clone_size: .
v_call: TRBV18
cdr3_aa: CASSPTGTDYTEAFF
cdr3_nt: TGTGCCAGCTCACCAACCGGGACGGACTACACTGAAGCTTTCTTT

j_call: TRBJ2-3
d_call: .
clone_size: .
v_call: TRBV5-8
cdr3_aa: CASSVRTDTQYF
cdr3_nt: TGTGCCAGCAGCGTACGGACAGATACGCAGTATTTT

j_call: TRBJ2-2
d_call: .
clone_size: .
v_call: TRBV6-6
cdr3_aa: CASKQFSGELFF
cdr3_nt: TGTGCCAGCAAACAGTTCAGCGGGGAGCTGTTTTTT

j_call: TRBJ2-3
d_call: .
clone_size: .
v_call: TRBV7-9
cdr3_aa: CASSPPAAASTDTQYF
cdr3_nt: TGTGCCAGCAGCCCGCCGGCGGCAGCCTCCACAGATACGCAGTATTTT

j_call: TRBJ2-5
d_call: .
clone_size: .
v_call: TRBV5-1
cdr3_aa: CASSLQQETQYF
cdr3_nt: TGCGCCAGCAGCTTACAACAAGAGACCCAGTACTTC

j_call: TRBJ1-2
d_call: .
clone_size: .
v_call: TRBV5-1
cdr3_aa: CASSLATGFDRNYGYTF
cdr3_nt: TGCGCCAGCAGCTTGGCCACTGGATTCGATAGAAACTATGGCTACACCTTC

j_call: TRBJ2-3
d_call: TRBD2
clone_size: .
v_call: TRBV18
cdr3_aa: CASSRLAGGPTDTQYF
cdr3_nt: TGTGCCAGCTCACGGTTAGCGGGAGGGCCCACAGATACGCAGTATTTT

j_call: TRBJ1-1
d_call: .
clone_size: .
v_call: TRBV10-3
cdr3_aa: CAITLNGGNTEAFF
cdr3_nt: TGTGCCATCACCCTCAATGGGGGGAACACTGAAGCTTTCTTT

j_call: TRBJ1-2
d_call: .
clone_size: .
v_call: TRBV9
cdr3_aa: CASSVAQGSTMGYTF
cdr3_nt: TGTGCCAGCAGCGTAGCCCAGGGGTCCACTATGGGCTACACCTTC

j_call: TRBJ2-7
d_call: TRBD2
clone_size: .
v_call: TRBV9
cdr3_aa: CASSVDGTSVYEQYF
cdr3_nt: TGTGCCAGCAGCGTAGATGGGACTAGCGTCTACGAGCAGTACTTC

j_call: TRBJ2-1
d_call: TRBD2
clone_size: .
v_call: TRBV18
cdr3_aa: CASSLNGRGYNEQFF
cdr3_nt: TGTGCCAGCTCACTTAACGGGAGGGGCTACAATGAGCAGTTCTTC

j_call: TRBJ2-1
d_call: .
clone_size: .
v_call: TRBV9
cdr3_aa: CASSVGAAAPTEQFF
cdr3_nt: TGTGCCAGCAGCGTAGGGGCAGCGGCCCCCACAGAGCAGTTCTTC

j_call: TRBJ1-1
d_call: .
clone_size: .
v_call: TRBV5-4
cdr3_aa: CASSFNREAFF
cdr3_nt: TGTGCCAGCAGCTTTAATAGGGAAGCTTTCTTT

j_call: TRBJ2-7
d_call: .
clone_size: .
v_call: TRBV28
cdr3_aa: CASSFLTDSYEQYF
cdr3_nt: TGTGCCAGCAGTTTTTTGACCGACTCCTACGAGCAGTACTTC

j_call: TRBJ2-3
d_call: .
clone_size: few
v_call: TRBV19
cdr3_aa: CASSIRGVVDTQYF
cdr3_nt: TGTGCCAGTAGTATAAGAGGGGTGGTAGATACGCAGTATTTT

j_call: TRBJ1-2
d_call: .
clone_size: .
v_call: TRBV29-1
cdr3_aa: CSAASSQANYSYTF
cdr3_nt: TGCAGCGCCGCCTCCAGTCAAGCTAACTATAGCTACACCTTC

j_call: TRBJ1-6
d_call: .
clone_size: .
v_call: TRBV7-9
cdr3_aa: CASSSQGNRSPLHF
cdr3_nt: TGTGCCAGCAGCTCACAGGGAAATAGGTCACCCCTCCACTTT

j_call: TRBJ1-1
d_call: .
clone_size: .
v_call: TRBV9
cdr3_aa: CASSATLNTEAFF
cdr3_nt: TGTGCCAGCAGCGCCACTTTGAACACTGAAGCTTTCTTT

j_call: TRBJ2-7
d_call: TRBD1
clone_size: once
v_call: TRBV7-2
cdr3_aa: CASSQTGTGTYDEQYF
cdr3_nt: TGTGCCAGCAGCCAAACCGGGACAGGGACGTACGACGAGCAGTACTTC

j_call: TRBJ2-5
d_call: TRBD1
clone_size: .
v_call: TRBV7-2
cdr3_aa: CASSSTGYTIAEYF
cdr3_nt: TGTGCCAGCAGCTCGACAGGGTACACAATTGCTGAGTACTTC

j_call: TRBJ2-2
d_call: .
clone_size: .
v_call: TRBV2
cdr3_aa: CASSDSAGGLSGELFF
cdr3_nt: TGTGCCAGCAGTGACTCGGCAGGGGGGTTGAGCGGGGAGCTGTTTTTT

j_call: TRBJ2-5
d_call: TRBD1
clone_size: .
v_call: TRBV7-2
cdr3_aa: CASSPRTGVEETQYF
cdr3_nt: TGTGCCAGCAGCCCCAGGACAGGGGTAGAGGAGACCCAGTACTTC

j_call: TRBJ1-2
d_call: .
clone_size: .
v_call: TRBV2
cdr3_aa: CASSEQTGTYGYTF
cdr3_nt: TGTGCCAGCAGTGAGCAAACCGGGACCTATGGCTACACCTTC

j_call: TRBJ2-1
d_call: .
clone_size: .
v_call: TRBV5-6
cdr3_aa: CASSKTRVSIGNEQFF
cdr3_nt: TGTGCCAGCAGCAAAACCCGGGTCTCGATCGGGAATGAGCAGTTCTTC

j_call: TRBJ1-1
d_call: TRBD1
clone_size: few
v_call: TRBV5-4
cdr3_aa: CASSSGTGSNTEAFF
cdr3_nt: TGTGCCAGCAGCTCGGGGACAGGGTCGAACACTGAAGCTTTCTTT

j_call: TRBJ2-7
d_call: .
clone_size: few
v_call: TRBV11-3
cdr3_aa: CASSLEGAYEQYF
cdr3_nt: TGTGCCAGCAGCTTGGAAGGGGCCTACGAGCAGTACTTC